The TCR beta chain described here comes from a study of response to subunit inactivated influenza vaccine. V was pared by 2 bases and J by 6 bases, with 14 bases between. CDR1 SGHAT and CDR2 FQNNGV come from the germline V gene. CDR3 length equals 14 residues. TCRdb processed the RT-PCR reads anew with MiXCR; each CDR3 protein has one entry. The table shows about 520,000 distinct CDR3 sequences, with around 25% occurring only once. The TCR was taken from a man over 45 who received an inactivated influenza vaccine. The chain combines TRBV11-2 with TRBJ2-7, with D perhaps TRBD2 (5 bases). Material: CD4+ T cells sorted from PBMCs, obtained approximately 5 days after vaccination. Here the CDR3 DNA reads TGTGCCAGCAGCTTAAGAGGGCAGCTTGGCGAGCAGTACTTC. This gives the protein CASSLRGQLGEQYF.